The rows below give T cell receptor beta chains drawn from one sample of a study of blood T cell repertoires in COVID-19. The data were produced by immunoSEQ multiplex PCR, yet TCRdb's version contains in-frame clones alone and is incomplete. The table records over 250,000 clones, 87% of them present only once. Material for sequencing was peripheral blood. These receptors came from a woman in her thirties or forties who had recovered from COVID-19. Both conserved end residues are part of each CDR3. A D gene is named only where the DNA matches it firmly. For some rows the clone size is stated as once, few or many, or as a class when expanded; others skip it.

j_call | d_call | v_call | clone_size | cdr3_nt | cdr3_aa
TRBJ1-4 | NA | TRBV6-5 | once | TGTGCCAGCAGTTACTCGAGCGCGGTTGGTGAAAAACTGTTTTTT | CASSYSSAVGEKLFF
TRBJ2-2 | TRBD1 | TRBV7-9 | NA | TGTGCCAGCAGCACCGGGACAGGTTTTGGCGGGGAGCTGTTTTTT | CASSTGTGFGGELFF
TRBJ1-2 | TRBD1 | TRBV19 | NA | TGTGCCAGTAGGGGGACAGGTGACTTCTATGGCTACACCTTC | CASRGTGDFYGYTF
TRBJ1-3 | NA | TRBV6-2/TRBV6-3 | NA | TGTGCCAGCAGTTACTCTCCGGGAAACACCATATATTTT | CASSYSPGNTIYF
TRBJ2-1 | TRBD1 | TRBV29-1 | NA | TGCAGCGTCGATGGATCGGGACAGGGTGGAAATGAGCAGTTCTTC | CSVDGSGQGGNEQFF
TRBJ1-1 | NA | TRBV30 | NA | TGTGCCTGGTCTAGAGGCGCTGAAGCTTTCTTT | CAWSRGAEAFF
TRBJ2-7 | TRBD2 | TRBV27 | NA | TGTGCCAGCAGTTTATTCTCCCTTTCTAGCGGGGGGGACTACGAGCAGTACTTC | CASSLFSLSSGGDYEQYF
TRBJ2-7 | TRBD1 | TRBV27 | NA | TGTGCCAGCAGTTTGACAGGGGGGACCTACGAGCAGTACTTC | CASSLTGGTYEQYF
TRBJ2-7 | NA | TRBV7-2 | once | TGTGCCAGCAGCACGAACAGGGCGAGCTCCTACGAGCAGTACTTC | CASSTNRASSYEQYF
TRBJ2-7 | TRBD1 | TRBV11-2 | NA | TGTGCCAGCAGCCGATCTGGGGTTGGGGACAGACTCTCCTACGAGCAGTACTTC | CASSRSGVGDRLSYEQYF
TRBJ2-3 | NA | TRBV15 | NA | TGTGCCACCAGCAGACCCCGGGACACTAGCACAGATACGCAGTATTTT | CATSRPRDTSTDTQYF
TRBJ2-1 | NA | TRBV14 | once | TGTGCCAGCAGCCCGAATTCCGGGGATGAGCAGTTCTTC | CASSPNSGDEQFF
TRBJ1-1 | NA | TRBV6-6 | NA | TGTGCCAGCAGTCCCACCAGGTTAACGAACACTGAAGCTTTCTTT | CASSPTRLTNTEAFF
TRBJ2-7 | NA | TRBV18 | few | TGTGCCAGCTCACGGCTTGCAGGGCAGGGTAATGCGTACGAGCAGTACTTC | CASSRLAGQGNAYEQYF
TRBJ1-2 | NA | TRBV5-4 | NA | TGTGCCAGCAGCTCAGGACAGTTGTATGGCTACACCTTC | CASSSGQLYGYTF
TRBJ1-2 | TRBD1 | TRBV27 | once | TGTGCCAGCAGTTTATCCTCCCAGGGGGCGACGGGCTACACCTTC | CASSLSSQGATGYTF
TRBJ1-2 | TRBD1 | TRBV5-4 | NA | TGTGCCAGCCTACCCTCCCTGGACAGGGATTCGGATGGCTACACCTTC | CASLPSLDRDSDGYTF
TRBJ1-1 | NA | TRBV15 | NA | TGTGCCACCAGCAGATCGGTCGGCACTGAAGCTTTCTTT | CATSRSVGTEAFF
TRBJ2-3 | NA | TRBV4-3 | NA | TGCGCCAGCAGCCAAGGGCTTGCGGGTTTCGATACGCAGTATTTT | CASSQGLAGFDTQYF
TRBJ1-1 | NA | TRBV2 | NA | TGTGCCAGCGGAGTGGTAGGCACTGAAGCTTTCTTT | CASGVVGTEAFF
TRBJ1-1 | TRBD1 | TRBV28 | NA | TGTGCCAGCAGTTTCCAGACAGGGGGGACTGAAGCTTTCTTT | CASSFQTGGTEAFF
TRBJ1-5 | NA | TRBV30 | NA | TGTGCCTGGAGGGGGGGTGTGGGGCCCGATCAGCCCCAGCATTTT | CAWRGGVGPDQPQHF
TRBJ1-2 | NA | TRBV7-3 | NA | TGTGCCAGCAGCCGGGGTGACGGCTACACCTTC | CASSRGDGYTF
TRBJ2-7 | TRBD1 | TRBV29-1 | NA | TGCAGCGTTGACTTGGGGACAGGGGCCTACGAGCAGTACTTC | CSVDLGTGAYEQYF
TRBJ1-2 | NA | TRBV27 | NA | TGTGCCAGCAGTTTAGGTGTAGGGGCCTATGGCTACACCTTC | CASSLGVGAYGYTF
TRBJ1-2 | NA | TRBV20-1 | NA | TGCAGTGCTAGTCCCCCTGAGGAGGGCTACACCTTC | CSASPPEEGYTF
TRBJ2-5 | NA | TRBV4-1 | NA | TGCGCCAGCAGCCAGGCCAGGGGGGACCAAGAGACCCAGTACTTC | CASSQARGDQETQYF
TRBJ1-1 | NA | TRBV6-5 | once | TGTGCCAGCAGTTACTCGGAGGGGTACCACACTGAAGCTTTCTTT | CASSYSEGYHTEAFF
TRBJ2-7 | NA | TRBV4-3 | NA | TGCGCCAGCAGCCACACCCAGGGCCCCTACGAGCAGTACTTC | CASSHTQGPYEQYF
TRBJ2-1 | TRBD2 | TRBV7-9 | few | TGTGCCAGCAGTCGACTAGCGGGGGAAGGTGAGCAGTTCTTC | CASSRLAGEGEQFF
TRBJ2-7 | NA | TRBV18 | NA | TGTGCCAGCTCACCGAGGACATCTAGCTCCTACGAGCAGTACTTC | CASSPRTSSSYEQYF
TRBJ1-4 | NA | TRBV29-1 | NA | TGCAGCGTTTCCCAACCGGGGAGAGGACTGTTTTTT | CSVSQPGRGLFF
TRBJ1-2 | NA | TRBV9 | NA | TGTGCCAGCAGCGTGGGGGACACTCTCTATGGCTACACCTTC | CASSVGDTLYGYTF
TRBJ1-2 | TRBD1 | TRBV6-4 | NA | TGTGCCAGCAGTGCAGCGCCAGGGGGAACCTTCGATGGCTACACCTTC | CASSAAPGGTFDGYTF
TRBJ1-1 | TRBD1 | TRBV13 | NA | TGTGCCAGCAGCTTCCAGGGGGCGCGAAAGGCTTTCTTT | CASSFQGARKAFF
TRBJ1-2 | NA | TRBV6-5 | NA | TGTGCCAGCAGATCCCACGGGGACTATGGCTACACCTTC | CASRSHGDYGYTF
TRBJ1-1 | NA | TRBV27 | once | TGTGCCAGCAGTTTAAGTGGGGGGTTCACTGAAGCTTTCTTT | CASSLSGGFTEAFF
TRBJ2-3 | TRBD2 | TRBV12-5 | NA | TGTGCTAGTGGTCAGGGAGGGGACACAGATACGCAGTATTTT | CASGQGGDTDTQYF
TRBJ2-1 | NA | TRBV3-1/TRBV3-2 | NA | TGTGCCAGCAGCCAACCATCGACGGGAGACAATGAGCAGTTCTTC | CASSQPSTGDNEQFF
TRBJ2-7 | TRBD1 | TRBV9 | NA | TGTGCCAGCAGCGTACAGGACAGGGTGACGACCTACGAGCAGTACTTC | CASSVQDRVTTYEQYF
TRBJ2-1 | TRBD1 | TRBV30 | NA | TGTGCCTGGAGTTCGACAGGGGCCTCTCGACCCGAGCAGTTCTTC | CAWSSTGASRPEQFF
TRBJ2-5 | TRBD1 | TRBV7-3 | NA | TGTGCCAGCAGCAGGGGGCAAGGGGAGACCCAGTACTTC | CASSRGQGETQYF
TRBJ1-4 | TRBD1 | TRBV5-1 | NA | TGCGCCAGCAGCCCGGGACAGGGGAAGCATGAAAAACTGTTTTTT | CASSPGQGKHEKLFF
TRBJ1-2 | NA | TRBV10-3 | NA | TGTGCCATCCTTAGGGGGGGAGAAAATGGCTACACCTTC | CAILRGGENGYTF
TRBJ2-7 | NA | TRBV5-1 | NA | TGCGCCAGCAGCTTGGGAAGCGGCAGGCCCAACGAGCAGTACTTC | CASSLGSGRPNEQYF
TRBJ1-2 | TRBD1 | TRBV7-9 | NA | TGTGCCAGCAGCATCACAGGGGTTACTAACTATGGCTACACCTTC | CASSITGVTNYGYTF
TRBJ1-5 | NA | TRBV19 | NA | TGTGCCAGTAGTATAGACCCACGGTCGGGCAATCAGCCCCAGCATTTT | CASSIDPRSGNQPQHF
TRBJ2-6 | NA | TRBV5-4 | NA | TGTGCCAGCAGCAAAGCGGGTGGGGCCAACGTCCTGACTTTC | CASSKAGGANVLTF
TRBJ2-3 | TRBD2 | TRBV7-6 | NA | TGTGCCAGCAGCTCCCTAGCGGGGATGGGCACAGATACGCAGTATTTT | CASSSLAGMGTDTQYF
TRBJ1-5 | TRBD1 | TRBV10-3 | NA | TGTGCCACCCAGGGACAGGGGAAACAGCCCCAGCATTTT | CATQGQGKQPQHF
TRBJ1-5 | NA | TRBV7-3 | NA | TGTGCCAGCAGCCCCGGGGAGATCAATCAGCCCCAGCATTTT | CASSPGEINQPQHF
TRBJ1-2 | NA | TRBV6-5 | NA | TGTGCCAGCAGTTACTCGGGGGGTAACTATGGCTACACCTTC | CASSYSGGNYGYTF
TRBJ2-7 | TRBD2 | TRBV7-2 | NA | TGTGCCAGCAGCTCAAGCCCGGGACTAGCCATCTACGAGCAGTACTTC | CASSSSPGLAIYEQYF
TRBJ2-2 | TRBD2 | TRBV27 | NA | TGTGCCAGCAGGATTACCCGGGGGGCCGGGGAGCTGTTTTTT | CASRITRGAGELFF
TRBJ2-7 | TRBD1 | TRBV3-1/TRBV3-2 | NA | TGTGCCAGCAGCCGTACAGGGGGCTACAGCTCCTACGAGCAGTACTTC | CASSRTGGYSSYEQYF
TRBJ2-1 | TRBD2 | TRBV10-1 | NA | TGCGCCAGCAGTGAGTCGACTAGCGGGGGGGATGAGCAGTTCTTC | CASSESTSGGDEQFF
TRBJ2-1 | TRBD2 | TRBV7-9 | NA | TGTGCCAGCGGGGGAGGGTTCTCCTACAATGAGCAGTTCTTC | CASGGGFSYNEQFF
TRBJ1-2 | TRBD1 | TRBV5-1 | NA | TGCGCCAGCAGCTTGGCCGGACAGGGGTTTGAAGGCTACACCTTC | CASSLAGQGFEGYTF